The 7 T cell receptor beta chains listed next were all sequenced from one sample in a study of long-term antiretroviral therapy in people with HIV (dated by TCRdb to 2022 to 2024). The immunoSEQ hsTCRB v3.0 assay was used at survey level resolution for TRB variable region sequencing. What TCRdb holds here is the immuneACCESS table cut down to in-frame rearrangements. Part of the clones is not present; checked against another copy, under half of the missing clones reflect an unresolved V gene, and the others are unexplained. This sample holds some 27,000 clones; 84% were observed only once. The top ten hold around 6% of the sample. The sample here was unsorted PBMCs, taken 0.4 years after starting antiretroviral therapy. Receptor source: a man between 18 and 35 years old with HIV.

This chain connects TRBV6-4 to TRBJ1-1; D might be TRBD1 (5 bases). The CDR3 is 16 amino acids. Trimming left V 8 bases short and J 3 bases short, with 22 bases between. Germline CDR1 is MRHNA and CDR2 is SNTAGT. In nucleotides, the CDR3 is TGTGCCAGCGAACTGACAGATCCCGGGACGGACACTGAAGCTTTCTTT. Translated: CASELTDPGTDTEAFF.

The chain couples TRBV27 to TRBJ1-1, with D uncertain. This CDR3 has 14 residues. Germline assignment: CDR1 MNHEY and CDR2 SMNVEV (reference sequence). Trimming removed 3 bases from V and 3 bases from J, with 11 bases in between. CDR3 sequence (DNA): TGTGCCAGCAGTTTCGGCAGGAGGGACACTGAAGCTTTCTTT. Its translation is CASSFGRRDTEAFF.

The CDR3 nucleotides are TGTGCCAGCAGCGCGGACGGATATAATTCACCCCTCCACTTT. It specifies CASSADGYNSPLHF. The J gene is TRBJ1-6, the V gene TRBV9; D is unclear. CDR3 length equals 14 residues. Germline V CDR1 and CDR2: SGDLS, YYNGEE. Trimming removed 3 bases from V and 4 bases from J, with 8 bases in between.

J is TRBJ2-3 and V is TRBV4-1; 8 bases map to TRBD2. The CDR3 runs 16 residues. The V gene's germline CDR1 is MGHRA and CDR2 YSYEKL. V shed 0 bases, J shed 5 bases, and the junction held 7 bases outside the gene matches. The CDR3 loop reads CASSQDEAGEEDTQYF. For the CDR3, the DNA is TGCGCCAGCAGCCAAGATGAAGCGGGAGAGGAAGATACGCAGTATTTT.

J is TRBJ1-2 and V is TRBV5-1; 7 bases are shared with TRBD1. The CDR3 totals 12 residues. Germline CDR1 reads SGHRS; CDR2 reads YFSETQ. V shed 4 bases, J shed 5 bases, and the junction held 2 bases outside the gene matches. As DNA, the CDR3 is TGCGCCAGCAGCGACAGGGTTTATGGCTACACCTTC. Its translation is CASSDRVYGYTF.

V and J are TRBV5-1 and TRBJ2-7; 7 nucleotides align to TRBD1. The CDR3 totals 16 residues. Germline values: CDR1 SGHRS, CDR2 YFSETQ. V lost 0 bases, J lost 4 bases, and 10 bases stayed unmatched. CDR3 sequence (DNA): TGCGCCAGCAGCTTGGTGGGACAGCATGGGATTTACGAGCAGTACTTC. Translating gives CASSLVGQHGIYEQYF.

The V and J genes are TRBV7-9 and TRBJ1-1; D not certain. The CDR3 has 11 amino acids. Germline-derived CDR1 and CDR2 are SEHNR and FQNEAQ (reference sequence). V lost 1 base and J lost 11, with 8 bases in between. CDR3 in DNA: TGTGCCAGCAGCTTAGATGGCAGCGCTTTCTTT. The encoded protein is CASSLDGSAFF.